These 22 T cell receptor beta chains were all obtained from the same sample, sequenced in a study of control samples from healthy donors and cancer patients. Using immunoSEQ multiplex PCR, the repertoire was profiled, and TCRdb retains in-frame clones only, with some absent. The sample has roughly 180,000 clones; just under 95% are singletons. The specimen was blood. The receptors were sampled from a woman aged 60-75 years in good health.

The chain has TRBV5-1 and TRBJ1-4, with 9 bases fitting TRBD1. V dropped 0 bases and J dropped 5; count of bases not matched to a gene: 2. This CDR3 comprises 15 residues. Germline V gene lookup returns CDR1 SGHRS and CDR2 YFSETQ. This CDR3 reads CASSLGDRANEKLFF. CDR3 in DNA: TGCGCCAGCAGCTTGGGGGACAGGGCCAATGAAAAACTGTTTTTT. The complete variable domain, with remaining parts taken from reference TRBV5-1 and TRBJ1-4, reads KAGVTQTPRYLIKTRGQQVTLSCSPISGHRSVSWYQQTPGQGLQFLFEYFSETQRNKGNFPGRFSGRQFSNSRSEMNVSTLELGDSALYLCASSLGDRANEKLFFGSGTQLSVL.

This chain joins TRBV27 and TRBJ1-6, with 8 nucleotides matching TRBD1. With V trimmed by 5 bases and J by 8 bases, 5 bases remained unmatched. The CDR3 runs 14 residues. Germline V gene data show CDR1 as MNHEY and CDR2 as SMNVEV (reference sequence). The CDR3 sequence: CASSHRDRYSPLHF. In DNA, the CDR3 is TGTGCCAGCAGTCACCGGGACAGGTATTCACCCCTCCACTTT.

This chain uses TRBV5-1 with TRBJ1-1, with 9 bases that match TRBD1. V trimming: 8 bases; J trimming: 7 bases; junction bases outside the gene matches: 9. Germline CDR1 SGHRS, CDR2 YFSETQ. The CDR3 contains 13 residues. DNA of the CDR3: TGCGCCAGTAGACAGGGGGTTCAGAATGAAGCTTTCTTT. It specifies CASRQGVQNEAFF.

The genes are TRBV9 and TRBJ1-1; D gene uncertain. V shed 3 bases and J shed 1 base, with 7 bases lying between them. Germline CDR1 is SGDLS and CDR2 is YYNGEE. The CDR3 is 13 residues long. The CDR3 region has the DNA TGTGCCAGCAGCGAGACGGGGAACACTGAAGCTTTCTTT. It is translated as CASSETGNTEAFF.

The genes are TRBV2 and TRBJ1-4; D unresolved. V lost 7 bases and J lost 4, with 16 bases in between. Germline-derived CDR1 and CDR2 are SNHLY and FYNNEI. This CDR3 region has 15 residues. The CDR3 spells CASILTRQDNEKLFF. Here the CDR3 DNA reads TGTGCCAGCATATTAACTAGGCAGGATAATGAAAAACTGTTTTTT.

V usage is TRBV7-3 and J usage is TRBJ1-6; D is ambiguous. The length of the CDR3 is 13 residues. Per the germline V gene, CDR1 is SGHTA and CDR2 is FQGTGA. The V gene lost 2 bases and the J gene lost 9 bases, with 8 bases spanning the gap. The CDR3 nucleotides read TGTGCCAGCAGCTTAGAGCGGGGTTCACCCCTCCACTTT. Its translation: CASSLERGSPLHF.

The CDR3 DNA follows: TGTGCCAGCAGCACCGGATTTTGGACAGCAACTTACGAGCAGTACTTC. It specifies CASSTGFWTATYEQYF. V gene TRBV5-8 combines with J gene TRBJ2-7; perhaps TRBD1 as D (6 bases). The V gene lost 4 bases and the J gene lost 4 bases, with 21 bases spanning the gap. The CDR3 is 16 residues long. Germline CDR1 is SGHTS and CDR2 is YDEGEE.

This clone was seen a handful of times. The chain links TRBV6-5 to TRBJ1-1, with D tentatively TRBD1 (5 bases). The CDR3 sequence is 16 residues long. V dropped 0 bases and J dropped 3 bases, with 14 bases sitting between them. CDR1 and CDR2 (germline): MNHEY, SVGAGI. For the CDR3, the DNA is TGTGCCAGCAGTTACTCGTCTTCTGGGGGTCACACTGAAGCTTTCTTT. As protein: CASSYSSSGGHTEAFF.

This chain joins TRBV9 and TRBJ1-3; D is unresolved. V lost 0 bases to trimming and J lost 0 bases, with 7 bases between them. The CDR3 has 15 amino acids. CDR1 and CDR2 from the germline V gene are SGDLS and YYNGEE. The chain's CDR3 is CASSVAGNSGNTIYF. Here the CDR3 DNA reads TGTGCCAGCAGCGTAGCTGGCAACTCTGGAAACACCATATATTTT.

The chain uses TRBV5-1 and TRBJ1-4; 10 nucleotides match TRBD1. CDR3 length equals 14 residues. The germline V gene encodes CDR1 SGHRS and CDR2 YFSETQ. Trimming cost V 0 bases and J 8 bases; bases outside gene matches: 1. CDR3 in DNA: TGCGCCAGCAGCTTGGCGACAGGGGGCGAAAAACTGTTTTTT. Translated, it gives CASSLATGGEKLFF.

The CDR3 loop reads CASSLVGRGRIEQFF. The CDR3 DNA reads TGTGCCAGCAGCTTAGTTGGTAGGGGGCGTATTGAGCAGTTCTTC. The chain combines TRBV7-2 with TRBJ2-1, with 7 bases fitting TRBD1. CDR1 and CDR2 from the germline V gene are SGHTA and FQGNSA. V dropped 1 base and J dropped 9; count of bases not matched to a gene: 9. This CDR3 comprises 15 residues.

J is TRBJ1-1 and V is TRBV6-5, with a possible D match to TRBD1 (5 bases). V was trimmed by 6 bases and J by 7 bases, leaving 15 bases between them. This CDR3 spans 13 amino acids. The germline V gene encodes CDR1 MNHEY and CDR2 SVGAGI. In nucleotides, the CDR3 is TGTGCCAGCAGCAAGTGGGACGGGGGTGAAGCTTTCTTT. Protein sequence: CASSKWDGGEAFF.

This clone has a single count. The chain links TRBV7-3 to TRBJ2-1; 10 bases line up with TRBD2. V trimming: 5 bases; J trimming: 10 bases; junction bases outside the gene matches: 5. This CDR3 comprises 13 residues. Germline-derived CDR1 and CDR2 are SGHTA and FQGTGA. The CDR3 region has the DNA TGTGCCAGCAGCATGTATAGCGGGGGGGAGCAGTTCTTC. This encodes CASSMYSGGEQFF.

This rearrangement joins TRBV3-1 (or the pseudogene TRBV3-2) to TRBJ2-5; the D gene is possibly TRBD1 (5 bases). V shed 1 base and J shed 5 bases, with 11 bases lying between them. Germline V gene data show CDR1 as LGHDT and CDR2 as YNNKEL (reference sequence). This CDR3 has 14 amino acids. CDR3 DNA sequence: TGTGCCAGCAGCCAAGCAGGGTCCTGGGAGACCCAGTACTTC. Protein: CASSQAGSWETQYF.

J is TRBJ1-6 and V is TRBV7-8; D perhaps matches TRBD1 (5 bases). Germline CDR1 SGHVS, CDR2 FQNEAQ. This CDR3 has 17 amino acids. V was shortened by 1 base and J by 7 bases, with 17 bases between the two germline ends. In DNA, the CDR3 is TGTGCCAGCAGCTTAGTAGCCGGCCGGGGGGAGAATTCACCCCTCCACTTT. Its protein product is CASSLVAGRGENSPLHF.

The chain joins TRBV7-2 to TRBJ1-3; D perhaps matches TRBD1 (5 bases). V lost 2 bases to trimming and J lost 0 bases, with 11 bases between them. This CDR3 comprises 16 residues. CDR1 is SGHTA and CDR2 is FQGNSA in the germline V gene. The CDR3 protein is CASSLWGWASGNTIYF. DNA for the CDR3: TGTGCCAGCAGCTTATGGGGGTGGGCCTCTGGAAACACCATATATTTT.

V usage is TRBV2 and J usage is TRBJ1-5; D gene uncertain. CDR3 length equals 13 residues. Looked up from germline, CDR1 is SNHLY and CDR2 is FYNNEI. Deletions cut 4 bases from V and 4 bases from J, with 8 bases between. The CDR3 loop is CASSAAGNQPQHF. The DNA of the CDR3 is TGTGCCAGCAGTGCGGCGGGGAATCAGCCCCAGCATTTT.

The chain combines TRBV20-1 with TRBJ1-5; 8 nucleotides align to TRBD1. V lost 3 bases to trimming and J lost 2 bases; unmatched junction nucleotides: 12. Germline loops: CDR1 DFQATT, CDR2 SNEGSKA (reference sequence). The CDR3 is made up of 17 amino acids. This chain's CDR3 is CSASDRGLAVGNQPQHF. CDR3 in DNA: TGCAGTGCTAGTGACAGGGGCCTAGCTGTCGGCAATCAGCCCCAGCATTTT.

The chain combines TRBV5-1 with TRBJ1-6; D might be TRBD1 (6 bases). Looked up from germline, CDR1 is SGHRS and CDR2 is YFSETQ. With 4 bases removed from V and 6 bases from J, the gap between germline ends came to 11 bases. This CDR3 is built from 14 residues. CDR3 amino acids: CASSEQGLNSPLHF. CDR3 nucleotides: TGCGCCAGCAGCGAACAGGGTCTTAATTCACCCCTCCACTTT.

The rearrangement links TRBV14 to TRBJ1-1; D call uncertain. CDR3 length: 14 residues. Germline loops: CDR1 SGHDN, CDR2 FVKESK. Deletions cut 6 bases from V and 4 bases from J, with 15 bases between. The CDR3 DNA reads as TGTGCCAGCAGTCTATGGGGTGGGAGCACTGAAGCTTTCTTT. Its translation is CASSLWGGSTEAFF.

The chain uses TRBV10-2 and TRBJ1-5; perhaps TRBD1 as D (6 bases). The CDR3 has 16 residues. V lost 3 bases and J lost 4, with 16 bases in between. The germline gives CDR1 WSHSY, CDR2 SAAADI. CDR3: CASSELTGELNQPQHF. In nucleotides, the CDR3 is TGCGCCAGCAGTGAATTGACAGGTGAACTTAATCAGCCCCAGCATTTT.

This chain connects TRBV5-1 to TRBJ2-3; perhaps TRBD2 as D (6 bases). Trimming shortened V by 5 bases and J by 2 bases, and 21 bases separated the two germline ends. Germline V gives CDR1 SGHRS, CDR2 YFSETQ. The CDR3 runs 17 residues. CDR3 protein: CASSRGTPLPYTDTQYF. For the CDR3, the DNA is TGCGCCAGCAGTAGAGGGACTCCCCTTCCTTACACAGATACGCAGTATTTT. The full variable domain, rest sourced from reference TRBV5-1 and TRBJ2-3, is KAGVTQTPRYLIKTRGQQVTLSCSPISGHRSVSWYQQTPGQGLQFLFEYFSETQRNKGNFPGRFSGRQFSNSRSEMNVSTLELGDSALYLCASSRGTPLPYTDTQYFGPGTRLTVL.